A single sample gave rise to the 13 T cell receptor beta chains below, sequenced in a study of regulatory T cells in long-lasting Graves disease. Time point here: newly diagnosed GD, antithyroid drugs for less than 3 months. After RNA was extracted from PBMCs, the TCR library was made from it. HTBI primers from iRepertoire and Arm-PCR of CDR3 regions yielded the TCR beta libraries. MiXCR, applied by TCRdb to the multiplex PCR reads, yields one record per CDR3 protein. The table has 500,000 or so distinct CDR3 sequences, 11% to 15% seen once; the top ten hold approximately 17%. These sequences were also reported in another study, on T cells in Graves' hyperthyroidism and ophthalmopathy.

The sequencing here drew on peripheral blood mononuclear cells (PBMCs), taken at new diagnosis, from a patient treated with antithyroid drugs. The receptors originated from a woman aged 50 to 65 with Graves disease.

The CDR3 DNA sequence: TGCGCCAGCAGCTTGGGTAACATAAACACTGAAGCTTTCTTT. Residues: CASSLGNINTEAFF. The chain employs TRBV5-1 and TRBJ1-1; D unresolved. Looked up from germline, CDR1 is SGHRS and CDR2 is YFSETQ. CDR3 size: 14 residues. V was cut by 0 bases and J by 2 bases, with 8 bases left in between.

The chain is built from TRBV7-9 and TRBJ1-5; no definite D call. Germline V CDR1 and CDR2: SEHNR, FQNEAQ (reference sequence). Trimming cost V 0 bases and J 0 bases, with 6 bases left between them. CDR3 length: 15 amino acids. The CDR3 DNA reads TGTGCCAGCAGCTTAGCTGGGCCTAGCAATCAGCCCCAGCATTTT. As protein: CASSLAGPSNQPQHF.

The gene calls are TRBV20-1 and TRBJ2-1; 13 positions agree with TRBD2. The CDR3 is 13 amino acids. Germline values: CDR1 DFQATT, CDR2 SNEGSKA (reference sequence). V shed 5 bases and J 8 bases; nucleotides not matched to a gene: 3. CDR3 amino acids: CSAWTSGSYEQFF. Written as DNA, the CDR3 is TGCAGTGCTTGGACTAGCGGGAGTTATGAGCAGTTCTTC.

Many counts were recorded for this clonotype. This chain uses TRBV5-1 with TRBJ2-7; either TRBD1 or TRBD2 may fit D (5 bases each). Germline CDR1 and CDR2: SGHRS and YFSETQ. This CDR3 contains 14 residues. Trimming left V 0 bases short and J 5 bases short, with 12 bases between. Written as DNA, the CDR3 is TGCGCCAGCAGCTTGGTCGGGACCAAGCACGAGCAGTACTTC. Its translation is CASSLVGTKHEQYF.

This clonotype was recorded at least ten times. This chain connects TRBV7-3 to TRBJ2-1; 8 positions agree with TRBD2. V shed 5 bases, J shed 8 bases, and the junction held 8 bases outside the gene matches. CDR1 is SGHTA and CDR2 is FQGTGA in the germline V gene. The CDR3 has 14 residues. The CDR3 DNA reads TGTGCCAGCAGCCCCGGGGGGGGTACGGATGAGCAGTTCTTC. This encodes CASSPGGGTDEQFF.

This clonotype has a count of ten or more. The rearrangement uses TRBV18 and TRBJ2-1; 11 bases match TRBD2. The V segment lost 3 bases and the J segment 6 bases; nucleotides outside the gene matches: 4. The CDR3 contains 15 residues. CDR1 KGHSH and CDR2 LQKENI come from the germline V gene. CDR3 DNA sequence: TGTGCCAGCTCACCGGCGACTAGCGGGACCAATGAGCAGTTCTTC. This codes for CASSPATSGTNEQFF.

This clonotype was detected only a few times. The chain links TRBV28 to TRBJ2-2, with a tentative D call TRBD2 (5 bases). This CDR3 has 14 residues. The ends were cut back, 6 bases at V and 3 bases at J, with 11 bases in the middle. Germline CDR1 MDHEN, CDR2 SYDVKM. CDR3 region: CASSSISDTGELFF. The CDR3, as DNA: TGTGCCAGCAGCTCGATTAGCGACACCGGGGAGCTGTTTTTT. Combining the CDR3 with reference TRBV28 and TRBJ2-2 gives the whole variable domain DVKVTQSSRYLVKRTGEKVFLECVQDMDHENMFWYRQDPGLGLRLIYFSYDVKMKEKGDIPEGYSVSREKKERFSLILESASTNQTSMYLCASSSISDTGELFFGEGSRLTVL.

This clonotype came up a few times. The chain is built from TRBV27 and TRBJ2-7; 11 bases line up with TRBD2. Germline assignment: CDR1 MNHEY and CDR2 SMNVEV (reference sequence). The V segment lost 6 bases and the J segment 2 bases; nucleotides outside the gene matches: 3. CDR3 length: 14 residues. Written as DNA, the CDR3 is TGTGCCAGCAGGATAGCGGGAGGGCCCTACGAGCAGTACTTC. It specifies CASRIAGGPYEQYF.

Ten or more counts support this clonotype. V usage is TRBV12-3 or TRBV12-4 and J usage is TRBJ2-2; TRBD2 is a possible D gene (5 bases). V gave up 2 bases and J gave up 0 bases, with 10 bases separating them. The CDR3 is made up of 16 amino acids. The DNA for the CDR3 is TGTGCCAGCAGTTTATGGTTAGCGACGAACACCGGGGAGCTGTTTTTT. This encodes CASSLWLATNTGELFF.

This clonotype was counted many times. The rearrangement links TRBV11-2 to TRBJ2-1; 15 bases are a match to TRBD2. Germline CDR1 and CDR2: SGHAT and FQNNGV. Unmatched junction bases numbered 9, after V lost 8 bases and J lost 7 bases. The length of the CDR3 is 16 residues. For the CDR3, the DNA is TGTGCCAGCTCACCACCGGGGACTAGCGGGAGGAATGAGCAGTTCTTC. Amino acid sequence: CASSPPGTSGRNEQFF.

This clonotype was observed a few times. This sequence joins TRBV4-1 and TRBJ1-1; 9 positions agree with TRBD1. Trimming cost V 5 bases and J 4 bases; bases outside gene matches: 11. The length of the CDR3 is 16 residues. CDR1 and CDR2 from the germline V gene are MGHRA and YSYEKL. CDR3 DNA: TGCGCCAGCAGCGAAGGACAGGGGCCCCCGGGCACTGAAGCTTTCTTT. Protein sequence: CASSEGQGPPGTEAFF.

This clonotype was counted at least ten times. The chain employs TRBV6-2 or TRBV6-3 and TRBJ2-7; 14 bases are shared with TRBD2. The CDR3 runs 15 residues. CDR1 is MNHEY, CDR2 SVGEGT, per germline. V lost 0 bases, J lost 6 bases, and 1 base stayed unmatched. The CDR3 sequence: CASSYSGTSGSEQYF. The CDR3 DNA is TGTGCCAGCAGTTACTCCGGGACTAGCGGGAGCGAGCAGTACTTC.

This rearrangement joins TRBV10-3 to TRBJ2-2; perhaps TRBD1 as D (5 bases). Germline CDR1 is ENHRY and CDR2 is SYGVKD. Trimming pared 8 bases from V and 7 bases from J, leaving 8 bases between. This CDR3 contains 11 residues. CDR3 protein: CAIQGHGELFF. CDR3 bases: TGTGCCATCCAGGGTCACGGGGAGCTGTTTTTT.